What follows describes a single T cell receptor beta chain. The antigen remains unidentified. This sample is part of a study of T cell clonotyping in hematopoietic cell transplantation. The CDR3 is 15 amino acids. The V and J ends lost 4 bases and 2 bases, in that order; junction bases with no gene match: 8. Germline CDR1 is SGHDN and CDR2 is FVKESK. The assay was immunoSEQ multiplex PCR, and TCRdb's table has in-frame clones only and misses some. The repertoire has roughly 9,000 clones, around 85% of them found once; the top ten carry about 34%. Study-level points and caveats: Higher Inverse Simpson Index values in graft donor and pretransplant recipient predicted broader posttransplant TCR diversity.

This chain uses TRBV14 with TRBJ2-7; 7 positions agree with TRBD1. The TCR sequence derives from a female patient aged 25-39 years who had an allogeneic stem cell transplant, so the T cells may come from the graft donor. Some clones in this sample may be carry-over from other donors' samples. The specimen was PBMCs, collected 180 days after allogeneic stem cell transplant. The CDR3 is CASSRGDRSTYEQYF. Here the CDR3 DNA reads TGTGCCAGCAGCCGAGGGGACAGAAGTACCTACGAGCAGTACTTC.